The clone carrying this T cell receptor beta chain has a handful of counts. Its antigen is undetermined. With the Oncomine TCR Beta short-read assay, DNA from cultured CD4+ T cells was sequenced. In this case, cultured CD4+ T cells provided the extracted genomic DNA. TCRdb called the PCR reads again in MiXCR, with one record for every CDR3 protein. The sample shows about 14,000 distinct CDR3 sequences, 55% to 70% of them seen only once. The treatment is: roughly 10-day PBMC culture with coronavirus spike peptide pools or control peptides (ViraFEST assay). With approximately nine days of culture completed, CD4+ T cells were isolated by negative selection. J was trimmed by 5 bases and V by 1 base; bases with no gene match: 4. The CDR3 sequence is 14 residues long. Germline CDR1 is DFQATT and CDR2 is SNEGSKA (reference sequence). The data originate from a study of vaccination and CD4 T cells after COVID-19.

The sample consisted of CD4+ T cells from blood, cultured in vitro. This sequence was found in a human donor who had recovered from COVID-19. The rearrangement uses TRBV20-1 and TRBJ2-3; 9 nucleotides align to TRBD1. The CDR3 DNA reads TGCAGTGCTAGAGGGGACAGGGTGGGAGATACGCAGTATTTT. It codes for CSARGDRVGDTQYF.